One and the same sample provided the 17 T cell receptor beta chains below, sequenced in a study of blood T cells in healthy people across ages. A second PCR, run for roughly 7 to 11 cycles, used a sample-barcoded 5' primer plus a J-beta primer mix. TCRdb re-called the 5' RACE reads with MiXCR, one entry per CDR3 protein. The data show about 690,000 distinct CDR3 sequences, approximately 40% seen once. Source material: blood. These receptors all stem from a man older than 75 in good health.

This clonotype turned up a few times. This may be a read error: a much more frequent sequence differs by one nucleotide. The chain is built from TRBV6-2 or TRBV6-3 and TRBJ1-5, with D hard to call. V lost 2 bases to trimming and J lost 9 bases, with 14 bases between them. This CDR3 spans 14 amino acids. The V gene's germline CDR1 is MNHEY and CDR2 SVGEGT. The CDR3 protein is CASSYAGRSAPQHF. The CDR3 DNA reads as TGTGCCAGCAGTTACGCTGGGCGTTCGGCGCCCCAGCATTTT.

Only a few counts were recorded for this clonotype. The chain joins TRBV10-3 to TRBJ2-7; perhaps TRBD1 as D (6 bases). Trimming removed 6 bases from V and 4 bases from J, with 13 bases in between. The germline CDR1 and CDR2 sequences are ENHRY and SYGVKD. The CDR3 length is 13 residues. The CDR3 is CAISEGQWYEQYF. In DNA form, the CDR3 reads TGTGCCATCAGCGAAGGACAGTGGTACGAGCAGTACTTC.

This clonotype was detected a few times. The gene calls are TRBV18 and TRBJ2-3; D is uncertain. The germline V gene encodes CDR1 KGHSH and CDR2 LQKENI. The ends were cut back, 1 base at V and 2 bases at J, with 7 bases in the middle. The CDR3 runs 14 residues. The CDR3 nucleotides read TGTGCCAGCTCACCACGGCAGGCCACAGATACGCAGTATTTT. Residues: CASSPRQATDTQYF.

Note on this clonotype: A much larger clone differs from this one at a single base, so this may be a read error. The chain has TRBV28 and TRBJ2-1, with D tentatively TRBD1 (6 bases). Trimming took off 7 bases at V and 0 bases at J, with 10 bases between the two ends. This CDR3 comprises 14 residues. CDR1 is MDHEN, CDR2 SYDVKM, per germline. The CDR3 region has the DNA TGTGCCAGCATAGAGGACAGCTCCTACAATGAGCAGTTCTTC. Its protein product is CASIEDSSYNEQFF.

The rearrangement links TRBV6-2 or TRBV6-3 to TRBJ2-5, with D uncertain. The CDR3 sequence is 11 residues long. CDR1 and CDR2 (germline): MNHEY, SVGEGT. V was shortened by 5 bases and J by 11 bases, with 12 bases between the two germline ends. CDR3 protein: CASSPGGWQYF. DNA for the CDR3: TGTGCCAGCAGTCCCGGCGGCTGGCAGTACTTC.

The chain recombines TRBV7-2 with TRBJ2-7, with D unclear. V lost 5 bases and J 3 bases, leaving 20 bases between the germline ends. Germline loops: CDR1 SGHTA, CDR2 FQGNSA. This CDR3 is 16 amino acids long. This CDR3 reads CASSRWDVGWNYEQYF. CDR3 DNA: TGTGCCAGCAGCCGGTGGGATGTAGGGTGGAACTACGAGCAGTACTTC.

In regard to this clonotype: One junction end disagrees with the germline gene, perhaps due to a read error. This chain joins TRBV6-5 and TRBJ2-7; the D is unclear. Germline V gene data show CDR1 as MNHEY and CDR2 as SVGAGI. The CDR3 contains 15 residues. The CDR3 sequence: CACSYDLGNSGEQYF. The CDR3 coding sequence is TGTGCCTGCAGTTACGATTTAGGGAACTCGGGCGAGCAGTACTTC.

This clonotype was seen a single time. The DNA of the CDR3 is TGTGCCAGCAGTTACCAAATTGGGACAGGGTCTATCACAGATACGCAGTATTTT. Its protein is CASSYQIGTGSITDTQYF. The gene calls are TRBV6-2 or TRBV6-3 and TRBJ2-3; 9 bases align to TRBD1. The CDR3 is 18 residues long. Germline loops: CDR1 MNHEY, CDR2 SVGEGT. V lost 2 bases, J lost 2 bases, and 11 bases stayed unmatched.

The chain combines TRBV7-9 with TRBJ1-3; no clear D gene. CDR3 length: 14 amino acids. V was cut by 2 bases and J by 1 base, with 6 bases left in between. CDR1 and CDR2 (germline): SEHNR, FQNEAQ (reference sequence). The chain's CDR3 is CASSLTQSGNTIYF. The DNA of the CDR3 is TGTGCCAGCAGCTTAACACAGTCTGGAAACACCATATATTTT.

The J gene is TRBJ2-6, the V gene TRBV7-9; 7 bases fit TRBD1. The CDR3 loop spans 15 amino acids. CDR1 is SEHNR, CDR2 FQNEAQ, per germline (reference sequence). V was pared by 5 bases and J by 2 bases, with 3 bases of the junction left unmatched. The CDR3 nucleotides read TGTGCCAGCAGCCGGGACAGTCCTGGGGCCAACGTCCTGACTTTC. This encodes CASSRDSPGANVLTF.

The chain employs TRBV20-1 and TRBJ2-7; the D is unclear. The ends were cut back, 8 bases at V and 0 bases at J, with 8 bases in the middle. CDR1 is DFQATT, CDR2 SNEGSKA, per germline (reference sequence). This CDR3 is 11 amino acids long. The CDR3 loop reads CSSLNSYEQYF. In DNA, the CDR3 is TGCAGTTCGCTAAACTCCTACGAGCAGTACTTC.

The chain combines TRBV12-3 or TRBV12-4 with TRBJ1-2, with 7 positions matching TRBD1. The CDR3 spans 18 residues. The J segment lost 0 bases and the V segment lost 7 bases, leaving 17 bases of the junction unmatched. The CDR3 loop is CASTPSGTERNANYGYTF. The CDR3, as DNA: TGTGCCAGCACCCCCTCGGGGACAGAAAGAAATGCTAACTATGGCTACACCTTC.

This chain connects TRBV5-1 to TRBJ2-1; 9 bases fit TRBD1. Germline CDR1 reads SGHRS; CDR2 reads YFSETQ. Trimming at V came to 4 bases and at J to 9 bases, leaving 8 bases not matched to a gene. The CDR3 consists of 14 residues. CDR3 DNA sequence: TGCGCCAGCAGCCAGGGGACAGGGCGGGGTGAGCAGTTCTTC. This translates into CASSQGTGRGEQFF.

This clonotype was recorded a few times. The chain has TRBV6-1 and TRBJ1-2, with D maybe TRBD1 (5 bases). The V end lost 5 bases, the J end lost 3 bases, and 10 bases lay between the germline ends. CDR1 MNHNS and CDR2 SASEGT come from the germline V gene. CDR3 length equals 13 residues. The CDR3 here is CASSRGDYYGYTF. The CDR3 nucleotides read TGTGCCAGCAGTCGGGGGGACTACTATGGCTACACCTTC.

The CDR3 loop is CATSRRQGLSAGSPLHF. For the CDR3, the DNA is TGTGCCACCAGCAGGAGACAGGGTCTCTCAGCTGGTTCACCCCTCCACTTT. The chain carries TRBV15 and TRBJ1-6; 7 bases map to TRBD1. The ends lost 3 bases at V and 9 bases at J; junction bases unmatched: 14. Germline V gene sequence: CDR1 LNHNV, CDR2 YYDKDF (reference sequence). The CDR3 has 17 residues.

V is TRBV2 and J is TRBJ1-4; possible D gene TRBD1, 6 bases. The CDR3 runs to 13 residues. Trimming removed 6 bases from V and 4 bases from J, with 9 bases in between. Germline CDR1 is SNHLY and CDR2 is FYNNEI. The CDR3 loop is CASRDSFNEKLFF. Here the CDR3 DNA reads TGTGCCAGCAGGGACAGTTTTAATGAAAAACTGTTTTTT.

The chain employs TRBV5-1 and TRBJ2-7; tentative D call: TRBD1 (6 bases). Germline V CDR1 and CDR2: SGHRS, YFSETQ. V was shortened by 6 bases and J by 6 bases, with 19 bases between the two germline ends. This CDR3 is built from 14 residues. The CDR3: CASTQQGRSGEQYF. The CDR3, as DNA: TGCGCCAGCACGCAACAGGGTCGGTCGGGCGAGCAGTACTTC.